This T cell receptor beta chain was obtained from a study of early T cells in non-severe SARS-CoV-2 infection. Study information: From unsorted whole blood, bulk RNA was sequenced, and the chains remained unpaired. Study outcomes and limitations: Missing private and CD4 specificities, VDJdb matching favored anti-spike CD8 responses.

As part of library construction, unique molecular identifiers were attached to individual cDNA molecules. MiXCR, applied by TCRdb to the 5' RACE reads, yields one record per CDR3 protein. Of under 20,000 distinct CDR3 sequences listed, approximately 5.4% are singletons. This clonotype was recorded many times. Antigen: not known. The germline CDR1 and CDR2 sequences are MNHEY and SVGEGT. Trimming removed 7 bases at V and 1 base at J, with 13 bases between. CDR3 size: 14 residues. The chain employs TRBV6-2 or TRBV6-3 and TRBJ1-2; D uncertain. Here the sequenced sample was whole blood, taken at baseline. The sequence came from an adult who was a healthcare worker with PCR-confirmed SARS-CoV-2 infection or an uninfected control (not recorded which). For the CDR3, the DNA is TGTGCCAGCAATGACATCCGAAATAACTATGGCTACACCTTC. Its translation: CASNDIRNNYGYTF.